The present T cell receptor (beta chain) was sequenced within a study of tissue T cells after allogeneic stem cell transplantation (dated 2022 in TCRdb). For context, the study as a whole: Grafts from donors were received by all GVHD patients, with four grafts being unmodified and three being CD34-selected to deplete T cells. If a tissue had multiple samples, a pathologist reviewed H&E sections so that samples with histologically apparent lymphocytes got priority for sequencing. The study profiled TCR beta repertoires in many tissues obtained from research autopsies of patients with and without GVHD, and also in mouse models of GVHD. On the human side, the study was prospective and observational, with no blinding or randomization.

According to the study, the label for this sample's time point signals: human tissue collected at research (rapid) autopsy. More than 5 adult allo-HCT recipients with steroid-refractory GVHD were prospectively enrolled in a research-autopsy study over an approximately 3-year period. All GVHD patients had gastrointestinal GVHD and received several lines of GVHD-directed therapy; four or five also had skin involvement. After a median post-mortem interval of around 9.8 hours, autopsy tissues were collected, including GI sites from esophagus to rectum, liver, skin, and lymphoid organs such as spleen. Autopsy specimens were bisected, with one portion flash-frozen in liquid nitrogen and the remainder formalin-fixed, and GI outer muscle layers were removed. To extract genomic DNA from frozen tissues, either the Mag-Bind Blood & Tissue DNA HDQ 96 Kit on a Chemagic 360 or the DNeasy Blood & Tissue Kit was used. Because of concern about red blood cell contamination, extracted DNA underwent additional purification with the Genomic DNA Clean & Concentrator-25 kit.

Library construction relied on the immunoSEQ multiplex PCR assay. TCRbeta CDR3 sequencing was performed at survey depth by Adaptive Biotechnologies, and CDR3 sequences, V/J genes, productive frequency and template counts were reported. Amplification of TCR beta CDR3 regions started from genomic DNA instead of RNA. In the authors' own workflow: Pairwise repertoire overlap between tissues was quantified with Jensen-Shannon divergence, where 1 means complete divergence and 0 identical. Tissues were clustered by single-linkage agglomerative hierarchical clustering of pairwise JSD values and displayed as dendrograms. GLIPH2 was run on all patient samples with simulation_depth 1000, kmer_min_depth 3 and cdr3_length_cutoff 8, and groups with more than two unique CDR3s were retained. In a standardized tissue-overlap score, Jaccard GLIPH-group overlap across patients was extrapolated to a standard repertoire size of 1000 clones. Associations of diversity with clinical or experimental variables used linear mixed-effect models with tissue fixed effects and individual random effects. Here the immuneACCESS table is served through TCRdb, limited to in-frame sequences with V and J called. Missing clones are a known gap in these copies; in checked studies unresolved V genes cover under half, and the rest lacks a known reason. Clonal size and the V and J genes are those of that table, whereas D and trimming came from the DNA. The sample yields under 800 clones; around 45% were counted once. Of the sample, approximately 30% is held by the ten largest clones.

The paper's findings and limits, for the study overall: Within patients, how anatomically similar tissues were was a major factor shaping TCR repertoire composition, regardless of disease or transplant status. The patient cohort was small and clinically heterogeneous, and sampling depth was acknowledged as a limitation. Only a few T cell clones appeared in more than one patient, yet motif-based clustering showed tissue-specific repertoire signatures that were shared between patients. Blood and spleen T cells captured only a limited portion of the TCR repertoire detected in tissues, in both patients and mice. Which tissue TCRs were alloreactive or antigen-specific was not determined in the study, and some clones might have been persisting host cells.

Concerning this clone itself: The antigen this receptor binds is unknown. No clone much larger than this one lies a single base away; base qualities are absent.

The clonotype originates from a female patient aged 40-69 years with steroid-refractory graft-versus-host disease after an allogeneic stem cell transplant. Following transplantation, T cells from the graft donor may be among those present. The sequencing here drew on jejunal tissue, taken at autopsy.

The CDR3: CASGRGYNEQFF. The bases are TGTGCCTCAGGCCGGGGCTACAATGAGCAGTTCTTC. The chain couples TRBV5-6 to TRBJ2-7; possibly the D gene is TRBD2, per 5 matching bases. The J call may be wrong; the DNA end is better matched by TRBJ2-1. In the germline V gene, CDR1 corresponds to SGHDT and CDR2 to YYEEEE. Taken from cysteine to phenylalanine, the CDR3 has 12 residues. Just the 36-base CDR3 DNA is kept, in frame starting at base 1.